The 11 T cell receptor beta chains listed next were all sequenced from one sample in a study of siplizumab effects on memory and regulatory T cells. Assay used: immunoSEQ multiplex PCR; TCRdb lists only in-frame clones, some missing. The sample contains around 99,000 clones, around 92% of which appear only once. The specimen was Tregs sorted from blood. The receptors come from a human donor in good health.

This chain joins TRBV5-1 and TRBJ2-5; D not certain. V dropped 4 bases and J dropped 5 bases, with 15 bases sitting between them. CDR3 length: 14 residues. The V gene's germline CDR1 is SGHRS and CDR2 YFSETQ. CDR3 residues: CASSDPNPGETQYF. The CDR3 DNA follows: TGCGCCAGCAGCGATCCCAACCCTGGGGAGACCCAGTACTTC. Full variable domain (missing parts from reference TRBV5-1 and TRBJ2-5): KAGVTQTPRYLIKTRGQQVTLSCSPISGHRSVSWYQQTPGQGLQFLFEYFSETQRNKGNFPGRFSGRQFSNSRSEMNVSTLELGDSALYLCASSDPNPGETQYFGPGTRLLVL.

The chain employs TRBV5-1 and TRBJ1-1; 7 positions match TRBD1. Germline V gene data show CDR1 as SGHRS and CDR2 as YFSETQ. This CDR3 comprises 19 residues. V trimming: 3 bases; J trimming: 0 bases; junction bases outside the gene matches: 17. The CDR3 region has the DNA TGCGCCAGCAGCTCCCTTTACCGGGACAGTTTTGACCTGAACACTGAAGCTTTCTTT. It encodes CASSSLYRDSFDLNTEAFF.

CDR3 loop: CASRQTGRDTQYF. DNA for the CDR3: TGTGCCAGCAGACAGACAGGGAGGGATACGCAGTATTTT. V and J are TRBV7-2 and TRBJ2-3, with TRBD1 as a possible D gene (7 bases). The germline CDR1 and CDR2 sequences are SGHTA and FQGNSA. Trimming pared 6 bases from V and 6 bases from J, leaving 13 bases between. The CDR3 covers 13 residues.

This chain joins TRBV12-5 and TRBJ1-6, with no clear D. The CDR3 is 19 residues long. Germline lookup yields CDR1 LGHNT and CDR2 FRNRAP. V dropped 0 bases and J dropped 1 base, with 16 bases sitting between them. The CDR3 spells CASGLVGQYHNSYNSPLHF. CDR3 nucleotide sequence: TGTGCTAGTGGTTTGGTAGGCCAGTATCATAATTCCTATAATTCACCCCTCCACTTT.

This clone showed up just once. The rearrangement uses TRBV6-1 and TRBJ1-2, with D possibly being TRBD1 (5 bases). Germline values: CDR1 MNHNS, CDR2 SASEGT. V was trimmed by 3 bases and J by 8 bases, leaving 13 bases between them. There are 13 residues in the CDR3. DNA of the CDR3: TGTGCCAGCAGTGAGGTCAGGGCTCAAGGCTACACCTTC. Translated: CASSEVRAQGYTF.

The chain has TRBV5-1 and TRBJ1-2; D is unclear. Germline loops: CDR1 SGHRS, CDR2 YFSETQ. The V and J ends lost 1 base and 5 bases respectively, with 12 bases between them. The CDR3 runs 14 residues. The chain's CDR3 is CASSLSGEGYGYTF. DNA of the CDR3: TGCGCCAGCAGCTTGAGCGGTGAAGGTTATGGCTACACCTTC.

The chain is built from TRBV4-1 and TRBJ2-6; D is possibly TRBD2 (6 bases). This CDR3 spans 18 amino acids. Germline lookup yields CDR1 MGHRA and CDR2 YSYEKL. Deletions cut 6 bases from V and 2 bases from J, with 20 bases between. CDR3 coding DNA: TGCGCCAGCAGGATCGGAGGGGAGATTAAGGCTGGGGCCAACGTCCTGACTTTC. This sequence encodes CASRIGGEIKAGANVLTF.

CDR3 bases: TGTGCCAGCAGCACGGGACAGGGAATCACTGAAGCTTTCTTT. Translated, it gives CASSTGQGITEAFF. The rearrangement joins TRBV11-2 to TRBJ1-1; 9 bases match TRBD1. V lost 5 bases, J lost 4 bases, and 5 bases stayed unmatched. Germline values: CDR1 SGHAT, CDR2 FQNNGV. The CDR3 totals 14 residues.

This chain connects TRBV5-6 to TRBJ1-2, with a tentative D call TRBD1 (5 bases). The germline V gene has CDR1 SGHDT and CDR2 YYEEEE. Trimming cost V 5 bases and J 1 base, with 15 bases left between them. The CDR3 loop spans 15 amino acids. CDR3 residues: CASRWGPGFNYGYTF. The DNA of the CDR3 is TGTGCCAGCAGGTGGGGCCCAGGGTTTAACTATGGCTACACCTTC.

This clone was detected only once. V gene TRBV5-4 combines with J gene TRBJ2-2; D is uncertain. The CDR3 covers 14 residues. V was shortened by 2 bases and J by 4 bases, with 9 bases between the two germline ends. The germline V gene encodes CDR1 SGHNT and CDR2 YYREEE (reference sequence). The CDR3: CASSFANPTGELFF. The CDR3 coding sequence is TGTGCCAGCAGCTTTGCAAATCCCACCGGGGAGCTGTTTTTT. Variable domain in full (rest from reference TRBV5-4 and TRBJ2-2): ETGVTQSPTHLIKTRGQQVTLRCSSQSGHNTVSWYQQALGQGPQFIFQYYREEENGRGNFPPRFSGLQFPNYSSELNVNALELDDSALYLCASSFANPTGELFFGEGSRLTVL.

The CDR3, as DNA: TGTGCCAGCAGTTTCATCTACAGGAGTGCGTACGAGCAGTACTTC. It specifies CASSFIYRSAYEQYF. The chain uses TRBV27 and TRBJ2-7, with a tentative D call TRBD1 (5 bases). This CDR3 comprises 15 residues. V lost 3 bases to trimming and J lost 4 bases, with 16 bases between them. Germline loops: CDR1 MNHEY, CDR2 SMNVEV (reference sequence).